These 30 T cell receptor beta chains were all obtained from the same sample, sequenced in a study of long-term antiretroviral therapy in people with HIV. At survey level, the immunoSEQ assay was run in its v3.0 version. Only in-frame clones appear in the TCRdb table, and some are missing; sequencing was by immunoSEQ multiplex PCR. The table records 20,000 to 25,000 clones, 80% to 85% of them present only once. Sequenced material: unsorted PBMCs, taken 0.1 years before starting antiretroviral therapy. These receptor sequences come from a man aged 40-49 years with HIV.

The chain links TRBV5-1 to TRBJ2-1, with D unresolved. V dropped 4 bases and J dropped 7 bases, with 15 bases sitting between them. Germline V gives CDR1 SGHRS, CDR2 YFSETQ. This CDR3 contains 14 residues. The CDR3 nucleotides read TGCGCCAGCAGCCTACTATCATTACAGAATGAGCAGTTCTTC. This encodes CASSLLSLQNEQFF.

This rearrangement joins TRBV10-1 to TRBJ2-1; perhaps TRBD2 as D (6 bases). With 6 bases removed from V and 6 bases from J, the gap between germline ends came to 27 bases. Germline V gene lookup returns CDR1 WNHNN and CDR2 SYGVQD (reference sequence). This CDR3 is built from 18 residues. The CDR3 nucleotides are TGCGCCAGCAGACCTACAGGATCCCGGCGGGGTGCCCTCAATGAGCAGTTCTTC. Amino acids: CASRPTGSRRGALNEQFF.

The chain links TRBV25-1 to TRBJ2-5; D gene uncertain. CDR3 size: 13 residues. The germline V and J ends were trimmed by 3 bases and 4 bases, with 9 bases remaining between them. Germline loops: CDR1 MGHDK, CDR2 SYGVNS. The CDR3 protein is CASSDHGPETQYF. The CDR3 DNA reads TGTGCCAGCAGTGATCACGGGCCAGAGACCCAGTACTTC. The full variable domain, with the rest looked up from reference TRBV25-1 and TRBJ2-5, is EADIYQTPRYLVIGTGKKITLECSQTMGHDKMYWYQQDPGMELHLIHYSYGVNSTEKGDLSSESTVSRIRTEHFPLTLESARPSHTSQYLCASSDHGPETQYFGPGTRLLVL.

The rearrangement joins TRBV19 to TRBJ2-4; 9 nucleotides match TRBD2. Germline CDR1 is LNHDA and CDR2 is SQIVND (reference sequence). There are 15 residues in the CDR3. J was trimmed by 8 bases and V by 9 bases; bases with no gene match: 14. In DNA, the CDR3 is TGTGCCAGCCATAGTTCGGCTAGCGGGAAGGACATTCAGTACTTC. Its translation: CASHSSASGKDIQYF.

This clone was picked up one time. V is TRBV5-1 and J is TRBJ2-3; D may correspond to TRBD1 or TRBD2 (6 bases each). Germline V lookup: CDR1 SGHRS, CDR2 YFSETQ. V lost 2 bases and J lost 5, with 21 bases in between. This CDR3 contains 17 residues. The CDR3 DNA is TGCGCCAGCAGCTTAGTCGGAGGGGGGAACCGGGGAGATACGCAGTATTTT. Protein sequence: CASSLVGGGNRGDTQYF. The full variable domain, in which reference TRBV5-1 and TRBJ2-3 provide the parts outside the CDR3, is KAGVTQTPRYLIKTRGQQVTLSCSPISGHRSVSWYQQTPGQGLQFLFEYFSETQRNKGNFPGRFSGRQFSNSRSEMNVSTLELGDSALYLCASSLVGGGNRGDTQYFGPGTRLTVL.

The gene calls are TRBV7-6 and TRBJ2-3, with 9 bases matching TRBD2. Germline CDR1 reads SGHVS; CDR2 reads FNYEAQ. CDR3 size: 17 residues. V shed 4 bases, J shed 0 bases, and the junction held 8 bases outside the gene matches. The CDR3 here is CASSSFTSGPSTDTQYF. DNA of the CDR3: TGTGCCAGCAGCTCATTTACTAGCGGGCCTAGCACAGATACGCAGTATTTT.

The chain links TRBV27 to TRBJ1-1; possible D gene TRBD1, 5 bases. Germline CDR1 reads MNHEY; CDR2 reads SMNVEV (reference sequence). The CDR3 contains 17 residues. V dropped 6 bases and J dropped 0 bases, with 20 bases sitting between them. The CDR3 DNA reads TGTGCCAGCAGGTATAAGGCGGGGCTCACAATGAACACTGAAGCTTTCTTT. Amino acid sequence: CASRYKAGLTMNTEAFF.

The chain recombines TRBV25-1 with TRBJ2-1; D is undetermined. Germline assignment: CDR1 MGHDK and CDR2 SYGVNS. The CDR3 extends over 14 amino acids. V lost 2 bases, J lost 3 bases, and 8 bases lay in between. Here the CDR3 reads CASSEGPSYNEQFF. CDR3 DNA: TGTGCCAGCAGTGAAGGACCGAGCTACAATGAGCAGTTCTTC.

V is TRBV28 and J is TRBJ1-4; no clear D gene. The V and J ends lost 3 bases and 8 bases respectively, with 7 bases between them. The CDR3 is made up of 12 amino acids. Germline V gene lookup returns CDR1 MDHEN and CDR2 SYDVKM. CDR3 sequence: CASSFRWEKLFF. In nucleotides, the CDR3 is TGTGCCAGCAGTTTTCGGTGGGAAAAACTGTTTTTT.

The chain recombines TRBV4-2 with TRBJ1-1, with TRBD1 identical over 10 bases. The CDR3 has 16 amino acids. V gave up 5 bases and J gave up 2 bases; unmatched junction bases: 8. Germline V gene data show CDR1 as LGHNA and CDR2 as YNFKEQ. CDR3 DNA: TGTGCCAGCAGCTCCCGACAGGGGGCGGTAAACACTGAAGCTTTCTTT. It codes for CASSSRQGAVNTEAFF.

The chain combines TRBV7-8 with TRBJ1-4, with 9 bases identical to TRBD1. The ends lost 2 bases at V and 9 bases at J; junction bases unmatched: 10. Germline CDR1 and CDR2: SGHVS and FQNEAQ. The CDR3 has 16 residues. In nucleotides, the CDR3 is TGTGCCAGCAGCTTACCGCCGGGACAGGGTAACCAAAAACTGTTTTTT. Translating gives CASSLPPGQGNQKLFF.

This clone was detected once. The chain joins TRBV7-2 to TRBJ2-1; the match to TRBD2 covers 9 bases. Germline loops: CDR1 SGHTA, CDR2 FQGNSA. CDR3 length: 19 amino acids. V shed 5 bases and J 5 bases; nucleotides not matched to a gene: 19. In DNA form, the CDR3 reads TGTGCCAGCAGCCCTCACAGGGGTCTCGCGGGGGGGCGAGACAATGAGCAGTTCTTC. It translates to CASSPHRGLAGGRDNEQFF. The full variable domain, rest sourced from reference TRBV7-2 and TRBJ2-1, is GAGVSQSPSNKVTEKGKDVELRCDPISGHTALYWYRQSLGQGLEFLIYFQGNSAPDKSGLPSDRFSAERTGGSVSTLTIQRTQQEDSAVYLCASSPHRGLAGGRDNEQFFGPGTRLTVL.

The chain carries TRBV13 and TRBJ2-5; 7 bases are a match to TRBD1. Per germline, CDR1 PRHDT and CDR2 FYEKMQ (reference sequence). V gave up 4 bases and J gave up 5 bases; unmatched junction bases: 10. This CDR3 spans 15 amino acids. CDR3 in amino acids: CASSSGTEPWETQYF. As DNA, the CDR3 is TGTGCCAGCAGCTCAGGGACAGAGCCCTGGGAGACCCAGTACTTC.

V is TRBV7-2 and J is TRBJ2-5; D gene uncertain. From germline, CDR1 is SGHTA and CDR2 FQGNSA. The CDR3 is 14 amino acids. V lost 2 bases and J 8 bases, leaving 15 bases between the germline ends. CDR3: CASSLSPSRTTQYF. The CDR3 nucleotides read TGTGCCAGCAGCTTAAGCCCCTCTAGGACCACCCAGTACTTC. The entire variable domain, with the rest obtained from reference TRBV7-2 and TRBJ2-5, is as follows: GAGVSQSPSNKVTEKGKDVELRCDPISGHTALYWYRQSLGQGLEFLIYFQGNSAPDKSGLPSDRFSAERTGGSVSTLTIQRTQQEDSAVYLCASSLSPSRTTQYFGPGTRLLVL.

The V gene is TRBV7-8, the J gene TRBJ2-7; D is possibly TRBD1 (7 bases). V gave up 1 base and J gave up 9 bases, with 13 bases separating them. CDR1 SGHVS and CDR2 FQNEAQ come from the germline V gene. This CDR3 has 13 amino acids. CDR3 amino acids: CASSLEEGAGQYF. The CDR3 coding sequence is TGTGCCAGCAGCTTAGAGGAGGGGGCGGGGCAGTACTTC.

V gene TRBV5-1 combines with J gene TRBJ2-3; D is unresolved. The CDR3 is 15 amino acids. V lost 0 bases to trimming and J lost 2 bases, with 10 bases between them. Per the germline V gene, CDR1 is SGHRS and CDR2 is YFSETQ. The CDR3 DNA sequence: TGCGCCAGCAGCTTGGAGGACGGATTCACAGATACGCAGTATTTT. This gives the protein CASSLEDGFTDTQYF.

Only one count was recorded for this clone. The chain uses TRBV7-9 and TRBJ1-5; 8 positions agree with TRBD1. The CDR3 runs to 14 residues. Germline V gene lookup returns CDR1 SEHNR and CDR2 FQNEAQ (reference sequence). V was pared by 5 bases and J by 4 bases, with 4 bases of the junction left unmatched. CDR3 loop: CASSQGTGNQPQHF. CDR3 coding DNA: TGTGCCAGCAGCCAAGGGACAGGTAATCAGCCCCAGCATTTT. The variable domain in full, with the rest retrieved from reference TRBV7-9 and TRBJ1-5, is DTGVSQNPRHKITKRGQNVTFRCDPISEHNRLYWYRQTLGQGPEFLTYFQNEAQLEKSRLLSDRFSAERPKGSFSTLEIQRTEQGDSAMYLCASSQGTGNQPQHFGDGTRLSIL.

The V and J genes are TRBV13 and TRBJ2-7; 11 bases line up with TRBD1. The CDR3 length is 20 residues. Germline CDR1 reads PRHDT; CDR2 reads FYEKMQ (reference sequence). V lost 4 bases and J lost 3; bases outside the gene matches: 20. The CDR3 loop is CASSSLGQGDRLADYYEQYF. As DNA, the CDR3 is TGTGCCAGCAGCTCCCTGGGACAGGGGGATAGGCTAGCGGACTACTACGAGCAGTACTTC. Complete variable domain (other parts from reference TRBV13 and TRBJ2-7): AAGVIQSPRHLIKEKRETATLKCYPIPRHDTVYWYQQGPGQDPQFLISFYEKMQSDKGSIPDRFSAQQFSDYHSELNMSSLELGDSALYFCASSSLGQGDRLADYYEQYFGPGTRLTVT.

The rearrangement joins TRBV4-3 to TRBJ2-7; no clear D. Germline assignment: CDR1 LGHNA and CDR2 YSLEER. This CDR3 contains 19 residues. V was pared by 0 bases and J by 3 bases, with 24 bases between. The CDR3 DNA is TGCGCCAGCAGCCAAGATAGGGCCCCCCGGGCTTTGCCCAACTACGAGCAGTACTTC. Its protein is CASSQDRAPRALPNYEQYF.

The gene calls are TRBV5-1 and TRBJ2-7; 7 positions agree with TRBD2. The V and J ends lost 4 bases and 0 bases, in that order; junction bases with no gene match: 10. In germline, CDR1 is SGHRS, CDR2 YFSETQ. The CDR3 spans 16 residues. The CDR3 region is CASSPTLSGTSYEQYF. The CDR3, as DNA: TGCGCCAGCAGCCCCACTTTGAGCGGGACCTCCTACGAGCAGTACTTC.

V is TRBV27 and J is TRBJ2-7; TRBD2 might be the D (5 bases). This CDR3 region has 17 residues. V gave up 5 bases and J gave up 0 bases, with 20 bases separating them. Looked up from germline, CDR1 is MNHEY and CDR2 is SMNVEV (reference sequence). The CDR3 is CASSKMKGAFSSYEQYF. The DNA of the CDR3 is TGTGCCAGCAGTAAGATGAAGGGAGCCTTTAGCTCCTACGAGCAGTACTTC.

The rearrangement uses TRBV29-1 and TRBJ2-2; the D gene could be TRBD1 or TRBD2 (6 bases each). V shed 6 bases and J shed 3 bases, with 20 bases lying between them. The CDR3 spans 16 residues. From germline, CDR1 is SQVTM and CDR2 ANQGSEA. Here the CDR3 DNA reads TGCAGCGTCGGGGGAATGGGGGCGGGGCACACCGGGGAGCTGTTTTTT. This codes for CSVGGMGAGHTGELFF.

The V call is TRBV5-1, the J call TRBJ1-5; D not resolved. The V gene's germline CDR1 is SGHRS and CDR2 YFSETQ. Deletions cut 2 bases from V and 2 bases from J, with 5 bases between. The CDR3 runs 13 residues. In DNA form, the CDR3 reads TGCGCCAGCAGCTTTAGGGGCAATCAGCCCCAGCATTTT. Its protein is CASSFRGNQPQHF.

CDR3 protein: CASSAPGQGGKNQPQHF. DNA of the CDR3: TGTGCCAGCTCAGCTCCGGGACAGGGGGGCAAGAATCAGCCCCAGCATTTT. V is TRBV18 and J is TRBJ1-5; 11 bases fit TRBD1. The junction had 10 bases not matched to a gene; V was cut back by 5 bases and J by 4 bases. Germline V gene data show CDR1 as KGHSH and CDR2 as LQKENI. The length of the CDR3 is 17 residues.

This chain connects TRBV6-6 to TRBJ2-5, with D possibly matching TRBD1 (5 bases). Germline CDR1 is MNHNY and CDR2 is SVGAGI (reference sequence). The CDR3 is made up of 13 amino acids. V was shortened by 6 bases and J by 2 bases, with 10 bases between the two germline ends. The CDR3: CASSPQGQETQYF. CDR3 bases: TGTGCCAGCAGCCCTCAGGGACAAGAGACCCAGTACTTC.

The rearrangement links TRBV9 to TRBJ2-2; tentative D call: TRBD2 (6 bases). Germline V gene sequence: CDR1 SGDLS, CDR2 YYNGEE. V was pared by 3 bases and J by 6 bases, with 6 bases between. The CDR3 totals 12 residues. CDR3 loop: CASSASAGELFF. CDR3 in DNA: TGTGCCAGCAGCGCTAGCGCCGGGGAGCTGTTTTTT. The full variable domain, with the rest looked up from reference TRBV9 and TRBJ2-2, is DSGVTQTPKHLITATGQRVTLRCSPRSGDLSVYWYQQSLDQGLQFLIQYYNGEERAKGNILERFSAQQFPDLHSELNLSSLELGDSALYFCASSASAGELFFGEGSRLTVL.

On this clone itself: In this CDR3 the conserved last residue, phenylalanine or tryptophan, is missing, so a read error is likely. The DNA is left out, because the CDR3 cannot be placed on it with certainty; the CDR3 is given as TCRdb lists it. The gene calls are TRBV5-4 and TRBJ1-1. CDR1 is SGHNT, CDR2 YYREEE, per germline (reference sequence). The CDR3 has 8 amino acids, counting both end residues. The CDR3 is CASSLYWG.

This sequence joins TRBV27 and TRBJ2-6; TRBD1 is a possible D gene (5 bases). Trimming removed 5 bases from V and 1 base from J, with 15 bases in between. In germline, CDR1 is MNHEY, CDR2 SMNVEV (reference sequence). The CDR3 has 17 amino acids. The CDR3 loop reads CASSPRAAQSGANVLTF. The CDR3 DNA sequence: TGTGCCAGCAGTCCCAGGGCCGCGCAGTCTGGGGCCAACGTCCTGACTTTC.

Written as DNA, the CDR3 is TGCGCCAGCAGCCAAGAAATGGCGGGGACAACCTCCTCCGGGGAGCTGTTTTTT. Amino acids: CASSQEMAGTTSSGELFF. The V call is TRBV4-3, the J call TRBJ2-2, with D perhaps assigned TRBD1 or TRBD2 (6 bases each). Germline V CDR1 and CDR2: LGHNA, YSLEER. With 0 bases removed from V and 6 bases from J, the gap between germline ends came to 20 bases. The CDR3 is 18 residues long.

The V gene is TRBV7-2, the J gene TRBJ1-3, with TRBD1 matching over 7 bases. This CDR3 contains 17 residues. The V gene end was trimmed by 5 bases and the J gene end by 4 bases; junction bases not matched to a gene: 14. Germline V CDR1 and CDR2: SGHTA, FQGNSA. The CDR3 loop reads CASSPRGVWTAGNTIYF. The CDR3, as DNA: TGTGCCAGCAGCCCCAGGGGGGTCTGGACAGCAGGAAACACCATATATTTT.